Below are 9 T cell receptor beta chains sequenced from a single sample in a study of blood T cell repertoires in COVID-19. Repertoires were generated with immunoSEQ multiplex PCR, while TCRdb's copy carries only in-frame clones and drops some. The table lists about 400,000 clones, 70% to 90% of them singletons. Specimen: PBMCs or T cells enriched from blood (not recorded which). The receptors were gathered from a woman aged 18-29 years with acute COVID-19.

The genes are TRBV29-1 and TRBJ1-6, with a possible D match to TRBD1 (6 bases). Germline values: CDR1 SQVTM, CDR2 ANQGSEA. V was shortened by 6 bases and J by 7 bases, with 16 bases between the two germline ends. The CDR3 consists of 14 residues. In DNA form, the CDR3 reads TGCAGCGTCTCTCAGGACAGATCGAATTCACCCCTCCACTTT. It specifies CSVSQDRSNSPLHF.

V is TRBV7-2 and J is TRBJ1-2, with D maybe TRBD1 (5 bases). The CDR3 has 14 residues. V lost 5 bases and J lost 1, with 11 bases in between. From germline, CDR1 is SGHTA and CDR2 FQGNSA. The CDR3 region is CASSGGTGNYGYTF. The CDR3 coding sequence is TGTGCCAGCAGCGGCGGGACGGGTAACTATGGCTACACCTTC.

The gene calls are TRBV21-1 and TRBJ1-1; the table's D call of TRBD1 was not tested on the DNA. TRBV21-1 is an annotated pseudogene. The CDR3 covers 15 residues. The CDR3 reads CASSPRVQGNTEAFF. The CDR3 DNA sequence: TGTGCCAGCAGTCCTCGAGTTCAGGGGAACACTGAAGCTTTCTTT.

This chain connects TRBV24-1 to TRBJ2-2; D is ambiguous. Germline-derived CDR1 and CDR2 are KGHDR and SFDVKD. This CDR3 has 14 residues. V was cut by 9 bases and J by 0 bases, with 10 bases left in between. The CDR3 region is CATSPSANTGELFF. CDR3 nucleotide sequence: TGTGCCACCTCGCCCAGTGCGAACACCGGGGAGCTGTTTTTT.

The genes are TRBV29-1 and TRBJ1-3; D may be TRBD1 (6 bases). The CDR3 has 13 amino acids. The germline V gene encodes CDR1 SQVTM and CDR2 ANQGSEA. The germline V and J ends were trimmed by 6 bases and 4 bases, with 13 bases remaining between them. The CDR3 region is CSVLTGLGNTIYF. The DNA for the CDR3 is TGCAGCGTCCTCACAGGGTTAGGAAACACCATATATTTT.

The rearrangement uses TRBV4-2 and TRBJ1-2, with 8 bases matching TRBD1. The V segment lost 7 bases and the J segment 6 bases; nucleotides outside the gene matches: 1. Germline-derived CDR1 and CDR2 are LGHNA and YNFKEQ. The CDR3 consists of 11 residues. CDR3 DNA sequence: TGTGCCAGCAACAGGGGGGATGGCTACACCTTC. Its protein product is CASNRGDGYTF.

V is TRBV29-1 and J is TRBJ2-3; 9 nucleotides agree with TRBD2. This CDR3 has 15 amino acids. Germline V gene sequence: CDR1 SQVTM, CDR2 ANQGSEA. Losses at the gene ends were 5 bases for V and 2 bases for J; bases not matched to a gene: 8. CDR3 loop: CSVRRLADLTDTQYF. In DNA, the CDR3 is TGCAGCGTTCGTCGACTAGCGGACCTCACAGATACGCAGTATTTT.

This rearrangement joins TRBV3-1 (or the pseudogene TRBV3-2) to TRBJ2-7; D perhaps matches TRBD1 (6 bases). This CDR3 region has 15 residues. Trimming took 6 bases from V and 8 from J, leaving 23 bases between them. From germline, CDR1 is LGHDT and CDR2 YNNKEL (reference sequence). The CDR3 DNA sequence: TGTGCCAGCAGTCTCTCGTCGGACAGTGCTACGAAGCAGTACTTC. It is translated as CASSLSSDSATKQYF.

The chain recombines TRBV9 with TRBJ2-2; possibly TRBD2 for D (5 bases). The CDR3 contains 14 residues. The germline V and J ends were trimmed by 0 bases and 2 bases, with 5 bases remaining between them. The germline V gene encodes CDR1 SGDLS and CDR2 YYNGEE. The CDR3 is CASSVGTNTGELFF. The CDR3, as DNA: TGTGCCAGCAGCGTAGGGACTAACACCGGGGAGCTGTTTTTT.